This T cell receptor (beta chain) was sequenced in a study of blood T cell repertoires in COVID-19. V was pared by 4 bases and J by 3 bases, with 7 bases of the junction left unmatched. The CDR3 extends over 15 amino acids. In germline, CDR1 is LNHNV, CDR2 YYDKDF (reference sequence). This table comes from immunoSEQ multiplex PCR, and its TCRdb copy is limited to in-frame clones, with some not included. Of just over 250,000 clones listed, around nine tenths are singletons. The receptor's source is a man aged 35 to 55 who had recovered from COVID-19. This sequence joins TRBV15 and TRBJ1-1; 8 bases agree with TRBD1. The sample taken for sequencing was peripheral blood. The chain's CDR3 is CATSKGRGQDTEAFF. DNA for the CDR3: TGTGCCACCAGCAAAGGCAGGGGGCAGGACACTGAAGCTTTCTTT.